This T cell receptor beta chain was obtained from a study of cytomegalovirus exposure and HLA in healthy donors. The study's findings and limits: A later analysis, which compared TCR beta chains of equal frequency, found the HLA-associated ones more clonally expanded. Among TCR beta chains, those listed as cytomegalovirus-associated numbered about 150. At a 0.05 false discovery rate, a later analysis found 16,951 TCR beta sequences to be associated with HLA alleles. In an earlier analysis, most TCR beta V segments were productive about 87% or about 30% of the time.

With 60 Vbeta and 13 Jbeta primers, the PCR was carried out. The table came from immunoSEQ multiplex PCR; TCRdb's copy has only in-frame clones and leaves some out. The table lists some 110,000 clones, 74% of them singletons, with over 3.5% in the top ten. Germline V gene sequence: CDR1 SNHLY, CDR2 FYNNEI. The CDR3 runs to 13 residues. Remarks on this clone: Its antigen is not known.

The clonotype was recovered from a woman aged 45-60 years in good health and CMV-seropositive. J is TRBJ2-5 and V is TRBV2; TRBD1 matches 8 bases. Sequencing input: PBMCs. CDR3 region: CAGGQGEKETQYF. CDR3 DNA sequence: TGTGCTGGAGGACAGGGTGAGAAAGAGACCCAGTACTTC.